This T cell receptor beta chain emerged from a study of CD8+ T cells in alopecia areata. Investigators isolated RNA and reverse transcribed it into cDNA to act as the sequencing template. TCRdb's copy holds only in-frame clones and misses some; the assay was immunoSEQ multiplex PCR. Found here are 200,000 to 250,000 clones, around 65% of them singletons; the top ten hold 4% to 4.5%. Germline-derived CDR1 and CDR2 are SNHLY and FYNNEI. CDR3 length: 12 amino acids. V was pared by 2 bases and J by 13 bases, with 13 bases between. Treatment denoted: oral pan-JAK inhibitor, 5-10 mg twice daily. The source material was CD4+ T cells sorted from blood, sampled at week 4, from a patient treated with tofacitinib. The V and J genes are TRBV2 and TRBJ2-3; no firm D call. This TCR was recovered from a human donor with alopecia areata. CDR3 in amino acids: CASSERPPREYF. As DNA, the CDR3 is TGTGCCAGCAGTGAAAGGCCACCCAGAGAGTATTTT.